This T cell receptor (beta chain) was identified in a study of blood T cell repertoires in COVID-19. Study in general: The United States, Italy and Spain were the sources of the acute and convalescent COVID-19 samples.

Between the trimmed V and J ends, which lost 1 base and 6 bases, there was a span of 7 bases. CDR1 is SGDLS and CDR2 is YYNGEE in the germline V gene. The CDR3 contains 13 residues. This table comes from immunoSEQ multiplex PCR, and its TCRdb copy is limited to in-frame clones, with some not included. The table includes tens of thousands of clones, around 88% detected once. The receptor's source is a woman between 65 and 79 years old with acute or convalescent COVID-19. Sequenced sample: peripheral blood. V gene TRBV9 combines with J gene TRBJ2-2; D might be TRBD1 (6 bases). This chain's CDR3 is CASSVWGPGELFF. The CDR3 DNA sequence: TGTGCCAGCAGCGTATGGGGGCCCGGGGAGCTGTTTTTT.